This T cell receptor (beta chain) was identified during a study of cytomegalovirus exposure and HLA in healthy donors. Points from the study as a whole: The likely explanation for a cluster of highly shared sequence variants was sequencing artifact.

The PCR was carried out with 60 Vbeta primers and 13 Jbeta primers. The data were produced by immunoSEQ multiplex PCR, yet TCRdb's version contains in-frame clones alone and is incomplete. This sample has about 90,000 clones, with 70% to 75% found just once. For this clone: Its antigen is currently unknown.

The germline gives CDR1 MNHEY, CDR2 SVGAGI. J lost 2 bases, V lost 6 bases, and 7 bases had no gene match. The CDR3 is 14 residues long. The TCR comes from a woman in her late teens or twenties in good health and CMV-seropositive. J is TRBJ2-7 and V is TRBV6-5, with TRBD1 matching 7 bases. The source material was PBMCs. CDR3 in DNA: TGTGCCAGCAGCCCGACAGGGATCCCCTACGAGCAGTACTTC. It codes for CASSPTGIPYEQYF.